This TCR beta chain originates from a study of T cell repertoires in cytomegalovirus infection. Study as a whole: CMV infection together with matching HLA type was indicated by public TCR beta signatures. Study-level results: The cumulative frequency of public TCR beta families identified carriers of CMV plus the relevant HLA.

TCRdb re-called the reads through MiXCR, storing one row per CDR3 protein. The profile shows approximately 280,000 distinct CDR3 sequences, 22% of them singletons. The germline V gene has CDR1 MNHEY and CDR2 SVGEGT. V lost 2 bases and J lost 7; bases outside the gene matches: 4. The CDR3 consists of 13 residues. On this clonotype itself: Its cognate antigen is unknown.

The chain has TRBV6-2 or TRBV6-3 and TRBJ2-7, with 8 bases matching TRBD1. The receptor's source is a human donor in good health (CMV status not recorded). Some clones in this sample may be carry-over from other donors' samples. Sample: cultured PBMCs, taken from culture after CMV antigen stimulation. DNA for the CDR3: TGTGCCAGCAGTTACCAGGACAGGGATGAGCAGTACGTC. Protein product: CASSYQDRDEQYV.